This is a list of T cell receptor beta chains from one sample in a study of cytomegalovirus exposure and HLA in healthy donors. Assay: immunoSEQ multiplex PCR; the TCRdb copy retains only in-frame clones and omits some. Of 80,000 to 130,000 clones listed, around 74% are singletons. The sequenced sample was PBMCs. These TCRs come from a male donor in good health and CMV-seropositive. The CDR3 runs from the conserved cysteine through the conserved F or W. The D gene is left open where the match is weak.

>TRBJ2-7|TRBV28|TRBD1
CASSLIPGQGGDEQYF
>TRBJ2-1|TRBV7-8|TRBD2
CASSEQRGGRNEQFF
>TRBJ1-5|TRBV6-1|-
CASSAFQVGNQPQHF
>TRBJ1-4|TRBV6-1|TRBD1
CASSLTGSWEKLFF
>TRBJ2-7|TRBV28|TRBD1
CASSGDSRYEQYF
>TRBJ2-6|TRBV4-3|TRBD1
CASSQQGAPGANVLTF
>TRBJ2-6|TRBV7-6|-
CASSFAAGISGANVLTF
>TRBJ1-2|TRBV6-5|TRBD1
CASRTQGSHYGYTF
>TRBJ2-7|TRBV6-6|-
CASSQQGDEQYF
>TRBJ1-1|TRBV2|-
CASSELPNTEAFF
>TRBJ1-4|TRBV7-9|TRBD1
CASSNQGEATNEKLFF
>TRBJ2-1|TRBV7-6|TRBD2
CASSTLAGGLQNEQFF
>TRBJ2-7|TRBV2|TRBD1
CASSGTGTYEQYF
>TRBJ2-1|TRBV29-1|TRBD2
CSVEIAGQYNEQFF
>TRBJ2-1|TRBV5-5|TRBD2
CASSTYSGGASYNEQFF
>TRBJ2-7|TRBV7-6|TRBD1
CASSRTGDEQYF
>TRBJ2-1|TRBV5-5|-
CASSPGEGGQVTEQFF
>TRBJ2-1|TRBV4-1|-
CASSQEAGSSYNEQFF
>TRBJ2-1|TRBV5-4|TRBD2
CASSLARTGGYRNEQFF
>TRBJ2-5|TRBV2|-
CASSDEAVQEAQYF
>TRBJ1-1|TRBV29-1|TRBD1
CSVGQGGPNTEAFF
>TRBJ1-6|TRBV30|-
CAWSLSRVSQGENNSPLHF
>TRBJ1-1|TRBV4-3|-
CASSQDRGGANTEAFF
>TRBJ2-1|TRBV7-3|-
CASSLTGQSSEQFF
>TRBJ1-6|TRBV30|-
CAWSVPFFRGGYNSPLHF
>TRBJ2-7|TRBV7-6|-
CASSQRVGQGGHEQYF
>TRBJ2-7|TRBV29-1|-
CSVSRGLENEQYF
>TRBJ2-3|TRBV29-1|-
CSFTWTGTDTQYF
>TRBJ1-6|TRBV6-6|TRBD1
CASSSSGGTYNSPLHF
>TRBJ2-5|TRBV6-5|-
CASSYSGTREQYF
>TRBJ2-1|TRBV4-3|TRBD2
CASSPRLAGASSDISSYNEQFF
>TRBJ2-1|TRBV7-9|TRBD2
CASSLLAGGNGSYNEQFF
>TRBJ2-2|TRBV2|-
CASIDSPIGELFF
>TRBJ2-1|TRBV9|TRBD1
CASSETTGVYNEQFF
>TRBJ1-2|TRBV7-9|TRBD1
CASSTTQGADYGYTF
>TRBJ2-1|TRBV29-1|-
CSVIGHSSYNEQFF
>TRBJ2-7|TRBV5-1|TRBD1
CASSLTTPGQVSYEQYF
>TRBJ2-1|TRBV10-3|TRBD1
CAINVGQGTDNEQFF
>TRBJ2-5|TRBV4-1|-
CASSQWRMETQYF
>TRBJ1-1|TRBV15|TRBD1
CATSRGDRGRAFF
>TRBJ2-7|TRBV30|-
CAWRVGWGQTTYEQYF
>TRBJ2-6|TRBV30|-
CTVGGDLSGANVLTF
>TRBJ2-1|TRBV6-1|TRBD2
CASSHVAGPPNEQFF
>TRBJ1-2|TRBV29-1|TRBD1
CSVEDRAHYGYTF
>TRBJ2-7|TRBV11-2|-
CASKFTPGSYEQYF
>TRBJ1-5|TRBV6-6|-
CASSYSHDQPQHF
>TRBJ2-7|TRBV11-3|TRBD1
CASSLLSPGQGYEQYF
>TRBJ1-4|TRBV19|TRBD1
CASRDYRDSLEKLFF
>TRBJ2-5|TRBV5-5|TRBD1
CASSFPPGQGEETQYF
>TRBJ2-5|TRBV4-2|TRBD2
CASSPIIAGYQETQYF
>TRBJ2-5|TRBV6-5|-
CASSYSSSAETQYF
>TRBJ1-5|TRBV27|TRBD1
CASSSGQRYNQPQHF
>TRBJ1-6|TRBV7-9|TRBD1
CAIDRVDNSPLHF